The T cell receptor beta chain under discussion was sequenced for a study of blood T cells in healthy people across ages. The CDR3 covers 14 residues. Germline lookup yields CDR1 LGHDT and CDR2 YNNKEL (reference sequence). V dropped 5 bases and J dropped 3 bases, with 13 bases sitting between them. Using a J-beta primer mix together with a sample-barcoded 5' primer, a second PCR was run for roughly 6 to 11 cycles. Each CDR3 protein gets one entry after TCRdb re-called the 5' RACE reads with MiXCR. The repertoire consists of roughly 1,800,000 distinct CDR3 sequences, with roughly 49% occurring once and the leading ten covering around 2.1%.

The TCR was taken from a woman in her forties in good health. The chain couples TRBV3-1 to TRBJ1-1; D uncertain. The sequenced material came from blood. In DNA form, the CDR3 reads TGTGCCAGCAGCTATAACGACGGTTACACTGAAGCTTTCTTT. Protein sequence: CASSYNDGYTEAFF.